The subject of this entry is one T cell receptor (beta chain). Its antigen is still unknown. The data were produced by immunoSEQ multiplex PCR, yet TCRdb's version contains in-frame clones alone and is incomplete. Of around 2.1 million clones detected, roughly 91% appear once; the ten largest clones hold about 1.8%. This sample is part of a study of shared clonotypes between healthy human individuals. Study-wide background: A donor's plate count was three for CD4 naive and three for CD4 memory; CD8 naive had two and CD8 memory one.

CD45RO-negative, CCR7-selected cells formed the naive CD8 fraction, which excluded terminally differentiated effector memory CD45RA+ cells. Nashville, Tennessee was home to all donors, who were Caucasian adults. Regarding the study as a whole: Non-shared clonotypes showed lower generation probabilities than clonotypes common to all four donors.

Trimming stripped 2 bases from V and 4 bases from J, with 14 bases between. There are 15 residues in the CDR3. Germline assignment: CDR1 MNHEY and CDR2 SVGAGI. The genes are TRBV6-5 and TRBJ1-2; tentatively, D is TRBD1 (5 bases). Sequencing was done on a sample of naive CD8+ T cells from PBMCs. The TCR was taken from a man aged 18 to 29 in good health. Some clones in this sample may be carry-over from other donors' samples. The CDR3 DNA follows: TGTGCCAGCAGTTACGCAGGGAGCTACGGCTATGGCTACACCTTC. Translation: CASSYAGSYGYGYTF.